The 9 T cell receptor beta chains below all came from one sample that was sequenced in a study of cytomegalovirus exposure and HLA in healthy donors (dated by TCRdb to 2016 to 2017). The library was obtained by the immunoSEQ multiplex PCR assay. Held by TCRdb, this immuneACCESS table contains in-frame sequences only and omits some clones. Under half of the omission traces to an unresolved V gene where checked; the cause of the rest is unknown. The sample table shows more than 200,000 clones, and around 90% are seen once. Roughly 3% of the sample is in the top ten clones. The specimen was PBMCs. The receptors here all came from a woman in her thirties in good health and CMV-seronegative.

The sample holds a few counts of this clone. The chain employs TRBV9 and TRBJ1-2, with TRBD1 as a possible D gene (6 bases). This CDR3 is built from 16 residues. CDR1 SGDLS and CDR2 YYNGEE come from the germline V gene. With 0 bases removed from V and 1 base from J, the gap between germline ends came to 13 bases. CDR3 sequence (DNA): TGTGCCAGCAGCGTAGAACAGGGAGGAAGTAACTATGGCTACACCTTC. Amino acid sequence: CASSVEQGGSNYGYTF. Drawing the rest from reference TRBV9 and TRBJ1-2, the complete variable domain is DSGVTQTPKHLITATGQRVTLRCSPRSGDLSVYWYQQSLDQGLQFLIQYYNGEERAKGNILERFSAQQFPDLHSELNLSSLELGDSALYFCASSVEQGGSNYGYTFGSGTRLTVV.

The genes are TRBV19 and TRBJ2-3, with 7 bases matching TRBD1. This CDR3 spans 16 amino acids. Germline values: CDR1 LNHDA, CDR2 SQIVND (reference sequence). The J segment lost 0 bases and the V segment lost 5 bases, leaving 8 bases of the junction unmatched. CDR3: CASSSRTGASTDTQYF. CDR3 nucleotide sequence: TGTGCCAGTAGTTCCCGGACAGGAGCTAGCACAGATACGCAGTATTTT. The full variable domain, in which reference TRBV19 and TRBJ2-3 provide the parts outside the CDR3, is DGGITQSPKYLFRKEGQNVTLSCEQNLNHDAMYWYRQDPGQGLRLIYYSQIVNDFQKGDIAEGYSVSREKKESFPLTVTSAQKNPTAFYLCASSSRTGASTDTQYFGPGTRLTVL.

The rearrangement uses TRBV18 and TRBJ2-7, with 11 bases that match TRBD1. The CDR3 is made up of 15 amino acids. Germline-derived CDR1 and CDR2 are KGHSH and LQKENI. Trimming at V came to 5 bases and at J to 4 bases, leaving 7 bases not matched to a gene. The CDR3 region has the DNA TGTGCCAGCTCAGAACGGACAGGGGGCTGGTACGAGCAGTACTTC. This sequence encodes CASSERTGGWYEQYF.

The chain combines TRBV5-6 with TRBJ1-4; 9 nucleotides align to TRBD1. This CDR3 is built from 14 residues. Germline CDR1 SGHDT, CDR2 YYEEEE. The V and J ends lost 4 bases and 8 bases, in that order; junction bases with no gene match: 6. This chain's CDR3 is CASSLGQGFEKLFF. The CDR3 bases are TGTGCCAGCAGCCTGGGACAGGGATTCGAAAAACTGTTTTTT.

The chain couples TRBV19 to TRBJ2-1, with TRBD2 identical over 9 bases. The CDR3 covers 16 residues. CDR1 and CDR2 from the germline V gene are LNHDA and SQIVND (reference sequence). J was trimmed by 5 bases and V by 6 bases; bases with no gene match: 11. CDR3 sequence reads: CASREGGLAYNNEQFF. The CDR3 DNA reads TGTGCCAGTAGGGAAGGGGGACTAGCCTACAACAATGAGCAGTTCTTC.

The rearrangement joins TRBV30 to TRBJ1-1; perhaps TRBD1 as D (5 bases). Germline V gene sequence: CDR1 GTSNPN, CDR2 SVGIG (reference sequence). The V end was cut by 2 bases, the J end by 5 bases, with 15 bases between. This CDR3 is built from 14 residues. DNA for the CDR3: TGTGCCTGGAGTAGAGGGGATCAGTTAACTGAAGCTTTCTTT. It codes for CAWSRGDQLTEAFF.

The chain recombines TRBV25-1 with TRBJ2-5; TRBD2 agrees at 13 bases. The ends lost 3 bases at V and 4 bases at J; junction bases unmatched: 5. CDR3 size: 16 residues. CDR1 is MGHDK, CDR2 SYGVNS, per germline. CDR3: CASSEFGLAGAETQYF. Written as DNA, the CDR3 is TGTGCCAGCAGTGAGTTTGGACTAGCGGGAGCAGAGACCCAGTACTTC.

The V gene is TRBV7-9, the J gene TRBJ2-7, with TRBD1 matching over 8 bases. The V segment lost 0 bases and the J segment 3 bases; nucleotides outside the gene matches: 10. Germline CDR1 and CDR2: SEHNR and FQNEAQ (reference sequence). The CDR3 is 17 amino acids. The CDR3 DNA reads as TGTGCCAGCAGCTTAGCAGCCCGACAGGGGCCGAGCTACGAGCAGTACTTC. Protein product: CASSLAARQGPSYEQYF.

The V and J genes are TRBV27 and TRBJ1-5; no firm D call. V was pared by 3 bases and J by 2 bases, with 8 bases between. The CDR3 has 14 residues. CDR1 and CDR2 (germline): MNHEY, SMNVEV (reference sequence). DNA for the CDR3: TGTGCCAGCAGTTTGCGGTCGGGCAATCAGCCCCAGCATTTT. As protein: CASSLRSGNQPQHF.